These 24 T cell receptor beta chains were sequenced from one sample in a study of cytomegalovirus exposure and HLA in healthy donors. Vbeta (60) and Jbeta (13) primers were used in the PCR. Using immunoSEQ multiplex PCR, the repertoire was profiled, and TCRdb retains in-frame clones only, with some absent. The sample lists 150,000 to 170,000 clones, more than 60% occurring once. Sequencing was done on a sample of PBMCs. Source of these receptors: a woman aged 40 to 50 in good health and CMV-seronegative.

The chain couples TRBV5-1 to TRBJ2-7; D is unclear. V lost 0 bases, J lost 7 bases, and 17 bases lay in between. The germline gives CDR1 SGHRS, CDR2 YFSETQ. The CDR3 contains 15 residues. The CDR3 loop is CASSLVVAAIGEQYF. In nucleotides, the CDR3 is TGCGCCAGCAGCTTGGTAGTGGCAGCGATTGGGGAGCAGTACTTC.

In regard to this clone: One end of the junction is discordant with germline, which a read error may explain. J is TRBJ2-5 and V is TRBV7-7; the match to TRBD2 covers 8 bases. CDR3 length: 16 amino acids. Germline lookup yields CDR1 SSHAT and CDR2 FNYEAQ (reference sequence). CDR3 sequence (DNA): TGTGCTAGCAGCCCTATGCTTGCGGGGGGCGGGAAGACCCAGTACTTC. This codes for CASSPMLAGGGKTQYF.

The chain carries TRBV5-1 and TRBJ2-1, with D maybe TRBD1 (6 bases). CDR1 SGHRS and CDR2 YFSETQ come from the germline V gene. The CDR3 runs to 16 residues. V was shortened by 2 bases and J by 2 bases, with 14 bases between the two germline ends. CDR3 coding DNA: TGCGCCAGCAGCTTATCCACACAGGGCCCCTACAATGAGCAGTTCTTC. Translating it yields CASSLSTQGPYNEQFF. Filled out from reference TRBV5-1 and TRBJ2-1, the complete variable domain reads KAGVTQTPRYLIKTRGQQVTLSCSPISGHRSVSWYQQTPGQGLQFLFEYFSETQRNKGNFPGRFSGRQFSNSRSEMNVSTLELGDSALYLCASSLSTQGPYNEQFFGPGTRLTVL.

The CDR3 sequence is CASSYSRVQETQYF. For the CDR3, the DNA is TGTGCCAGCAGTTACTCGAGAGTACAAGAGACCCAGTACTTC. The genes are TRBV6-5 and TRBJ2-5; no definite D call. The CDR3 length is 14 residues. Trimming stripped 0 bases from V and 2 bases from J, with 7 bases between. In germline, CDR1 is MNHEY, CDR2 SVGAGI.

V and J are TRBV5-4 and TRBJ2-7, with D possibly TRBD2 on 5 matching bases. The CDR3 consists of 15 residues. Germline CDR1 and CDR2: SGHNT and YYREEE (reference sequence). V was pared by 1 base and J by 3 bases, with 14 bases between. The CDR3: CASSLRETKGYEQYF. The DNA for the CDR3 is TGTGCCAGCAGCTTGAGGGAGACCAAGGGCTACGAGCAGTACTTC.

CDR3 loop: CASSPTGIPSYEQYF. CDR3 DNA: TGTGCCAGCAGCCCGACAGGGATCCCTTCCTACGAGCAGTACTTC. V gene TRBV6-5 combines with J gene TRBJ2-7, with TRBD1 matching 7 bases. J lost 1 base, V lost 6 bases, and 9 bases had no gene match. CDR3 length equals 15 residues. The germline CDR1 and CDR2 sequences are MNHEY and SVGAGI.

This chain uses TRBV27 with TRBJ1-3, with 10 positions matching TRBD1. V shed 0 bases, J shed 0 bases, and the junction held 5 bases outside the gene matches. From germline, CDR1 is MNHEY and CDR2 SMNVEV (reference sequence). This CDR3 is 18 amino acids long. The CDR3 coding sequence is TGTGCCAGCAGTTTATCCGGACAGGGGGTGACCTCTGGAAACACCATATATTTT. Encoded protein: CASSLSGQGVTSGNTIYF.

V gene TRBV6-1 combines with J gene TRBJ2-3; the D gene is possibly TRBD2 (6 bases). This CDR3 spans 13 amino acids. The germline V gene has CDR1 MNHNS and CDR2 SASEGT. V shed 8 bases and J shed 8 bases, with 17 bases lying between them. The CDR3 here is CASLNSGGGTQYF. In DNA form, the CDR3 reads TGTGCCAGCCTCAACTCCGGGGGAGGTACGCAGTATTTT.

This clone was seen a few times. The CDR3 spells CASSFYQAGGDNEQFF. The CDR3 nucleotides are TGTGCCAGCAGCTTTTACCAAGCGGGAGGGGATAATGAGCAGTTCTTC. The chain uses TRBV5-8 and TRBJ2-1; TRBD2 matches at 10 bases. CDR1 and CDR2 from the germline V gene are SGHTS and YDEGEE. V shed 2 bases and J 7 bases; nucleotides not matched to a gene: 9. The CDR3 extends over 16 amino acids.

This chain links TRBV5-8 with TRBJ2-1; TRBD1 matches 11 bases. Germline assignment: CDR1 SGHTS and CDR2 YDEGEE. The CDR3 is made up of 13 amino acids. The V and J ends lost 7 bases and 6 bases, in that order; junction bases with no gene match: 3. The CDR3 spells CASRDRGSNEQFF. The CDR3 region has the DNA TGTGCCAGCCGGGACAGGGGGAGCAATGAGCAGTTCTTC.

The rearrangement links TRBV6-5 to TRBJ1-5; D ambiguous. V was shortened by 5 bases and J by 6 bases, with 14 bases between the two germline ends. CDR3 length: 14 amino acids. Germline V gene data show CDR1 as MNHEY and CDR2 as SVGAGI. The CDR3 nucleotides read TGTGCCAGCAGTGAATGGGAGGGAAGTCAGCCCCAGCATTTT. Residues: CASSEWEGSQPQHF.

This clone was picked up a small number of times. This sequence joins TRBV2 and TRBJ1-1; no definite D call. Germline V gives CDR1 SNHLY, CDR2 FYNNEI. This CDR3 has 12 residues. V was shortened by 5 bases and J by 5 bases, with 9 bases between the two germline ends. The CDR3 spells CASSPYQTEAFF. DNA of the CDR3: TGTGCCAGCAGTCCGTACCAGACTGAAGCTTTCTTT.

The chain uses TRBV30 and TRBJ1-1; D not certain. The length of the CDR3 is 16 residues. Trimming stripped 1 base from V and 4 bases from J, with 19 bases between. Germline V gene lookup returns CDR1 GTSNPN and CDR2 SVGIG (reference sequence). CDR3 amino acids: CAWSAGLRALSTEAFF. The CDR3 DNA is TGTGCCTGGAGTGCGGGGTTGCGGGCCTTGAGCACTGAAGCTTTCTTT.

This chain uses TRBV6-5 with TRBJ2-3, with a tentative D call TRBD2 (6 bases). From germline, CDR1 is MNHEY and CDR2 SVGAGI. The CDR3 runs 14 residues. Trimming pared 11 bases from V and 4 bases from J, leaving 19 bases between. The CDR3: CASKEGRAADTQYF. The CDR3 coding sequence is TGTGCCTCCAAGGAGGGCAGGGCAGCAGATACGCAGTATTTT.

This rearrangement joins TRBV6-1 to TRBJ2-7; TRBD2 aligns across 11 bases. This CDR3 region has 15 residues. The junction had 2 bases not matched to a gene; V was cut back by 1 base and J by 3 bases. CDR1 MNHNS and CDR2 SASEGT come from the germline V gene. The CDR3 DNA sequence: TGTGCCAGCAGTGAAGGGCTAGCGGGAGGCTACGAGCAGTACTTC. This encodes CASSEGLAGGYEQYF.

CDR3 region: CASGPGTGGQTQYF. In DNA form, the CDR3 reads TGCGCCAGCGGGCCCGGGACAGGGGGCCAGACCCAGTACTTC. The genes are TRBV5-1 and TRBJ2-5; 12 bases map to TRBD1. Trimming removed 7 bases from V and 6 bases from J; junction bases left unmatched: 7. There are 14 residues in the CDR3. CDR1 is SGHRS and CDR2 is YFSETQ in the germline V gene.

The chain links TRBV4-1 to TRBJ2-1, with D possibly being TRBD2 (8 bases). CDR3 length: 16 residues. V was pared by 4 bases and J by 6 bases, with 19 bases between. From germline, CDR1 is MGHRA and CDR2 YSYEKL. CDR3 sequence: CASSPRKGAGGNEQFF. The CDR3 DNA reads as TGCGCCAGCAGCCCGCGAAAGGGGGCGGGGGGCAATGAGCAGTTCTTC.

This sequence joins TRBV5-1 and TRBJ2-3, with a tentative D call TRBD1 (6 bases). CDR3 size: 13 residues. CDR1 is SGHRS, CDR2 YFSETQ, per germline. V was clipped by 7 bases and J by 5 bases, with 14 bases between them. For the CDR3, the DNA is TGCGCCAGCTCCAGGGGTCGGGAAGATACGCAGTATTTT. Translating it yields CASSRGREDTQYF.

J is TRBJ2-1 and V is TRBV5-1, with 8 bases matching TRBD2. Germline values: CDR1 SGHRS, CDR2 YFSETQ. Germline trimming cut 7 bases from V and 9 bases from J; bases unmatched to any gene: 15. The CDR3 loop spans 15 amino acids. CDR3 DNA: TGCGCCAGCGGGTTTTTCGGGGGGGCCGGGATTGAGCAGTTCTTC. Translation gives CASGFFGGAGIEQFF.

This chain uses TRBV30 with TRBJ2-7; D gene unclear. Germline-derived CDR1 and CDR2 are GTSNPN and SVGIG (reference sequence). This CDR3 has 13 residues. V lost 1 base and J 0 bases, leaving 7 bases between the germline ends. The CDR3 sequence: CAWSATLSYEQYF. CDR3 coding DNA: TGTGCCTGGAGTGCTACCCTCTCCTACGAGCAGTACTTC.

This clone was counted only a few times. The rearrangement joins TRBV19 to TRBJ1-3, with D unresolved. V shed 5 bases and J shed 2 bases, with 10 bases lying between them. Germline V gene data show CDR1 as LNHDA and CDR2 as SQIVND (reference sequence). The CDR3 has 14 amino acids. The CDR3 spells CASSREAPGNTIYF. The CDR3 nucleotides are TGTGCCAGTAGTCGGGAAGCTCCTGGAAACACCATATATTTT.

The CDR3 DNA sequence: TGTGCCAGCAGACGCAGATTACTAGCGGGAGGGCCTTACGAGCAGTACTTC. The encoded protein is CASRRRLLAGGPYEQYF. This chain connects TRBV27 to TRBJ2-5, with TRBD2 matching 13 bases. The end of the DNA aligns better with TRBJ2-7, so the J call may be wrong. There are 17 residues in the CDR3. CDR1 and CDR2 from the germline V gene are MNHEY and SMNVEV (reference sequence).

This clone was counted a few times. V and J are TRBV10-3 and TRBJ1-1, with a possible D match to TRBD1 (5 bases). Germline assignment: CDR1 ENHRY and CDR2 SYGVKD. The V end was cut by 4 bases, the J end by 2 bases, with 11 bases between. This CDR3 comprises 14 residues. The CDR3 loop reads CAISGPGPNTEAFF. The CDR3 region has the DNA TGTGCCATCAGTGGCCCAGGGCCCAACACTGAAGCTTTCTTT.

The chain uses TRBV5-1 and TRBJ2-7, with a tentative D call TRBD1 (6 bases). CDR3 length equals 14 residues. CDR1 and CDR2 (germline): SGHRS, YFSETQ. V lost 3 bases and J lost 2, with 12 bases in between. The CDR3 spells CASSSGDNPYEQYF. CDR3 DNA sequence: TGCGCCAGCAGCTCCGGGGACAACCCCTACGAGCAGTACTTC. The full variable domain, with the rest looked up from reference TRBV5-1 and TRBJ2-7, is KAGVTQTPRYLIKTRGQQVTLSCSPISGHRSVSWYQQTPGQGLQFLFEYFSETQRNKGNFPGRFSGRQFSNSRSEMNVSTLELGDSALYLCASSSGDNPYEQYFGPGTRLTVT.